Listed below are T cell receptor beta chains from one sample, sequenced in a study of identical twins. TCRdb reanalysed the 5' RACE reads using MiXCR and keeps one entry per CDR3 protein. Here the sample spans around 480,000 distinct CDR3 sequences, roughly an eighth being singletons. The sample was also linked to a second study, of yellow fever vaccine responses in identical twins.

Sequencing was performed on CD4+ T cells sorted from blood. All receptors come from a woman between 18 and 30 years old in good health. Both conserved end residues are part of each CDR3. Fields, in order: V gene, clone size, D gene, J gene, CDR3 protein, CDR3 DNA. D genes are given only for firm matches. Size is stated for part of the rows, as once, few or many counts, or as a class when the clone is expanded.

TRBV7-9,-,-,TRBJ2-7,CASSLAGTTGEQYF,TGTGCCAGCAGCTTAGCGGGGACCACCGGGGAGCAGTACTTC
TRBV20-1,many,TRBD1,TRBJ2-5,CSATPGQTQETQYF,TGCAGTGCGACCCCGGGACAGACTCAAGAGACCCAGTACTTC
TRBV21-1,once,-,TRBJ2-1,CASSNPSGRARNEQFF,TGTGCCAGCAGCAACCCTAGCGGGAGGGCCCGAAATGAGCAGTTCTTC
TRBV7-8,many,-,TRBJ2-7,CASSPAGGEQYF,TGTGCCAGCAGCCCGGCCGGGGGTGAGCAGTACTTC
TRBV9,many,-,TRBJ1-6,CASSQTGMVINSPLHF,TGTGCCAGCAGCCAGACGGGCATGGTTATTAATTCACCCCTCCACTTT
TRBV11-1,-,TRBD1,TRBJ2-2,CASSLWTGVLLDTGELFF,TGTGCCAGCAGCTTGTGGACAGGGGTCTTACTGGACACCGGGGAGCTGTTTTTT
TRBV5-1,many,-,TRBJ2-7,CASSLGSFEQYF,TGCGCCAGCAGCTTGGGAAGTTTCGAGCAGTACTTC
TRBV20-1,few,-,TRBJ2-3,CSAGLPISTDTQYF,TGCAGTGCGGGCCTTCCAATAAGCACAGATACGCAGTATTTT
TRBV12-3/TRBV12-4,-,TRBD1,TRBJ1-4,CASSLVGRGREKLFF,TGTGCCAGCAGTTTAGTAGGCAGGGGGCGTGAAAAACTGTTTTTT
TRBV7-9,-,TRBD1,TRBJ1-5,CASSFGDREHQPQHF,TGTGCCAGCAGCTTTGGGGACAGGGAACATCAGCCCCAGCATTTT
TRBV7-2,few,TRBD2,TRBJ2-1,CASSERGGDNEQFF,TGTGCCAGCAGCGAACGGGGGGGCGACAATGAGCAGTTCTTC
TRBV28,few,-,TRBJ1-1,CASSFPRGAGNTEAFF,TGTGCCAGCAGTTTCCCGAGGGGGGCGGGAAACACTGAAGCTTTCTTT
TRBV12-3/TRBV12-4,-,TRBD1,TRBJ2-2,CASSLPTGVPGELFF,TGTGCCAGCAGTTTACCGACAGGGGTGCCCGGGGAGCTGTTTTTT
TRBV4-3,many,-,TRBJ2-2,CASSPQRLGGELFF,TGCGCCAGCAGCCCCCAGCGGCTTGGCGGGGAGCTGTTTTTT
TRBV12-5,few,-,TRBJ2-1,CASGPPGVDEQFF,TGTGCTAGTGGCCCCCCGGGGGTAGATGAGCAGTTCTTC
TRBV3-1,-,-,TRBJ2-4,CASSQDTATTKNIQYF,TGTGCCAGCAGCCAAGATACGGCGACCACCAAAAACATTCAGTACTTC